One and the same sample provided the 4 T cell receptor beta chains below, sequenced in a study of cytomegalovirus exposure and HLA in healthy donors. PCR amplification relied on 60 Vbeta primers (plus 13 Jbeta primers). The assay was immunoSEQ multiplex PCR, and TCRdb's table has in-frame clones only and misses some. The data show some 180,000 clones, around 75% seen once. The sequenced sample consisted of PBMCs. The receptors shown here come from a woman aged 25 to 39 in good health and CMV-seronegative.

The chain uses TRBV6-5 and TRBJ2-1, with 7 nucleotides matching TRBD2. The CDR3 is 15 residues long. With 2 bases clipped from V and 4 bases from J, the junction kept 5 bases outside the gene matches. Germline values: CDR1 MNHEY, CDR2 SVGAGI. The CDR3 loop is CASSYIGRSYNEQFF. CDR3 in DNA: TGTGCCAGCAGTTACATCGGGAGGAGTTACAATGAGCAGTTCTTC.

V usage is TRBV5-1 and J usage is TRBJ2-7, with a weak D call TRBD2 (5 bases). V was shortened by 1 base and J by 3 bases, with 14 bases between the two germline ends. Germline-derived CDR1 and CDR2 are SGHRS and YFSETQ. The CDR3 has 15 amino acids. The CDR3 protein is CASSLLDEGRYEQYF. The CDR3 region has the DNA TGCGCCAGCAGCTTGTTGGACGAGGGTCGCTACGAGCAGTACTTC.

The chain joins TRBV10-3 to TRBJ1-1; 8 bases are a match to TRBD1. The CDR3 contains 16 residues. Losses at the gene ends were 2 bases for V and 5 bases for J; bases not matched to a gene: 10. The germline V gene has CDR1 ENHRY and CDR2 SYGVKD. The CDR3 nucleotides read TGTGCCATCAGTGAGGGAGTGGACAGGGCCGGTACTGAAGCTTTCTTT. Its translation: CAISEGVDRAGTEAFF.

J is TRBJ1-2 and V is TRBV27; 8 positions match TRBD1. The CDR3 spans 16 residues. J gave up 1 base and V 1 base, and 5 bases lay outside the gene matches. In germline, CDR1 is MNHEY, CDR2 SMNVEV (reference sequence). The CDR3 is CASSLYQDRDNYGYTF. The CDR3, as DNA: TGTGCCAGCAGTTTATATCAGGACAGGGATAACTATGGCTACACCTTC.